The 12 T cell receptor beta chains below all came from one sample that was sequenced in a study of identifying expanded T cells in peripheral blood. Clones were read by immunoSEQ multiplex PCR, and TCRdb kept only the in-frame ones, dropping some. The sample carries 80,000 or so clones, roughly 86% recorded once. Sequencing used blood. The receptors were sampled from a person aged 18 to 69 in good health.

This chain joins TRBV28 and TRBJ1-4; D is unresolved. The CDR3 length is 12 residues. CDR1 is MDHEN and CDR2 is SYDVKM in the germline V gene. V was shortened by 2 bases and J by 11 bases, with 9 bases between the two germline ends. The CDR3 DNA reads as TGTGCCAGCAGTTTAATCCGTGACAAACTGTTTTTT. This codes for CASSLIRDKLFF.

The V gene is TRBV2, the J gene TRBJ2-5, with 11 bases matching TRBD2. The CDR3 is 14 amino acids. The germline CDR1 and CDR2 sequences are SNHLY and FYNNEI. Trimming at V came to 5 bases and at J to 2 bases, leaving 1 base not matched to a gene. CDR3: CASSRTSGQETQYF. The CDR3 DNA reads TGTGCCAGCAGTCGGACTAGCGGGCAAGAGACCCAGTACTTC.

The V gene is TRBV19, the J gene TRBJ2-3; D is perhaps TRBD2 (5 bases). The CDR3 loop spans 15 amino acids. V was clipped by 5 bases and J by 1 base, with 13 bases between them. The germline gives CDR1 LNHDA, CDR2 SQIVND (reference sequence). The CDR3 DNA sequence: TGTGCCAGTAGTCCCGGGGTAGCAGGCACAGATACGCAGTATTTT. It encodes CASSPGVAGTDTQYF.

The chain employs TRBV18 and TRBJ1-1; 10 bases line up with TRBD1. The CDR3 contains 16 residues. Germline CDR1 and CDR2: KGHSH and LQKENI. J gave up 0 bases and V 6 bases, and 7 bases lay outside the gene matches. The chain's CDR3 is CASSPRDRGMNTEAFF. The CDR3 coding sequence is TGTGCCAGCTCGCCCCGGGACAGGGGCATGAACACTGAAGCTTTCTTT. Filled out from reference TRBV18 and TRBJ1-1, the complete variable domain reads NAGVMQNPRHLVRRRGQEARLRCSPMKGHSHVYWYRQLPEEGLKFMVYLQKENIIDESGMPKERFSAEFPKEGPSILRIQQVVRGDSAAYFCASSPRDRGMNTEAFFGQGTRLTVV.

The chain carries TRBV2 and TRBJ2-3; no definite D call. The CDR3 totals 14 residues. The germline V and J ends were trimmed by 4 bases and 2 bases, with 10 bases remaining between them. From germline, CDR1 is SNHLY and CDR2 FYNNEI. The CDR3 nucleotides read TGTGCCAGCAGTGGCCGGTCCTCCACAGATACGCAGTATTTT. Translation: CASSGRSSTDTQYF. Together with reference TRBV2 and TRBJ2-3, the CDR3 gives the full variable domain: EPEVTQTPSHQVTQMGQEVILRCVPISNHLYFYWYRQILGQKVEFLVSFYNNEISEKSEIFDDQFSVERPDGSNFTLKIRSTKLEDSAMYFCASSGRSSTDTQYFGPGTRLTVL.

The chain joins TRBV2 to TRBJ2-7, with 8 bases fitting TRBD1. After removal of 5 bases from V and 6 bases from J, the junction contained 9 bases not matched to a gene. There are 14 residues in the CDR3. CDR1 and CDR2 from the germline V gene are SNHLY and FYNNEI. CDR3 sequence (DNA): TGTGCCAGCAGTATCGGACAGGGAGCTGGCGAGCAGTACTTC. This translates into CASSIGQGAGEQYF.

The gene calls are TRBV28 and TRBJ2-7, with a tentative D call TRBD1 (6 bases). The V end was cut by 6 bases, the J end by 2 bases, with 14 bases between. The CDR3 runs 14 residues. Germline-derived CDR1 and CDR2 are MDHEN and SYDVKM. The CDR3 is CASSRQVTTYEQYF. The CDR3 coding sequence is TGTGCCAGCAGCCGACAGGTGACAACCTACGAGCAGTACTTC.

J is TRBJ2-1 and V is TRBV5-4, with D uncertain. CDR1 is SGHNT and CDR2 is YYREEE in the germline V gene (reference sequence). Trimming took off 0 bases at V and 9 bases at J, with 4 bases between the two ends. CDR3 length: 11 residues. This chain's CDR3 is CASSLVSEQFF. The CDR3 nucleotides are TGTGCCAGCAGCTTGGTGAGTGAGCAGTTCTTC. Full variable domain (outside the CDR3, taken from reference TRBV5-4 and TRBJ2-1): ETGVTQSPTHLIKTRGQQVTLRCSSQSGHNTVSWYQQALGQGPQFIFQYYREEENGRGNFPPRFSGLQFPNYSSELNVNALELDDSALYLCASSLVSEQFFGPGTRLTVL.

This clone was recorded only once. The chain recombines TRBV4-3 with TRBJ2-2; weak D call: TRBD2 (6 bases). Per germline, CDR1 LGHNA and CDR2 YSLEER. The ends were cut back, 5 bases at V and 4 bases at J, with 17 bases in the middle. CDR3 length equals 16 residues. The CDR3 region has the DNA TGCGCCAGCAGCGTGGGGGGTGACCCCTTCACCGGGGAGCTGTTTTTT. As protein: CASSVGGDPFTGELFF.

The rearrangement joins TRBV5-4 to TRBJ1-2; D not resolved. CDR1 and CDR2 (germline): SGHNT, YYREEE (reference sequence). V was cut by 0 bases and J by 3 bases, with 9 bases left in between. The CDR3 covers 14 residues. The CDR3 reads CASSLAGVDYGYTF. CDR3 bases: TGTGCCAGCAGCTTGGCCGGAGTTGACTATGGCTACACCTTC. The full variable domain, in which reference TRBV5-4 and TRBJ1-2 provide the parts outside the CDR3, is ETGVTQSPTHLIKTRGQQVTLRCSSQSGHNTVSWYQQALGQGPQFIFQYYREEENGRGNFPPRFSGLQFPNYSSELNVNALELDDSALYLCASSLAGVDYGYTFGSGTRLTVV.

The genes are TRBV5-6 and TRBJ2-7, with D perhaps matching TRBD1 (7 bases). The germline V and J ends were trimmed by 0 bases and 3 bases, with 13 bases remaining between them. Germline values: CDR1 SGHDT, CDR2 YYEEEE. The CDR3 has 15 amino acids. The chain's CDR3 is CASSLAAGTDYEQYF. The CDR3 DNA is TGTGCCAGCAGCTTGGCCGCGGGGACAGACTACGAGCAGTACTTC.

The rearrangement joins TRBV7-2 to TRBJ2-1, with D tentatively TRBD2 (5 bases). Germline CDR1 and CDR2: SGHTA and FQGNSA. With 1 base removed from V and 10 bases from J, the gap between germline ends came to 17 bases. The CDR3 runs to 15 residues. Written as DNA, the CDR3 is TGTGCCAGCAGCTTAGATCTAACGAAAAGAGGGGAGCAGTTCTTC. It yields the protein CASSLDLTKRGEQFF.